Sequencing of this T cell receptor beta chain was carried out in a study of blood T cell repertoires in COVID-19. The CDR3 runs to 14 residues. Germline V CDR1 and CDR2: SGHRS, YFSETQ. V shed 4 bases and J 5 bases; nucleotides not matched to a gene: 8. Methods used by the authors: Reference gene primer amplification in the assay estimated nucleated cell counts. Profiled with immunoSEQ multiplex PCR; TCRdb holds only in-frame clones, not every one. D and trimming were read from the DNA, whereas the V and J calls and clone size are those reported in that table. The sample includes under 300,000 clones, around 83% of them seen just once.

The source of this sequence is a woman aged 80 or over with acute or convalescent COVID-19. This chain uses TRBV5-1 with TRBJ2-7; 8 nucleotides match TRBD1. The sequenced sample consisted of peripheral blood. CDR3 DNA: TGCGCCAGCAGCGCGGACAGGGTCAACGACGAGCAGTACTTC. Translated, it gives CASSADRVNDEQYF.